The TCR beta chain described here comes from a study of cytomegalovirus exposure and HLA in healthy donors. Study outcomes and limitations: The study flagged about 150 TCR beta chains as cytomegalovirus-associated. TCR beta V- and J-gene trimming was later associated with a missense DCLRE1C variant. 16,951 TCR beta sequences were associated with HLA alleles at 0.05 false discovery rate in a later analysis. The presence/absence work took it that sequencing depth was about the same across donors.

Regarding this clone: Its antigen is unknown.

V was trimmed by 2 bases and J by 5 bases, leaving 7 bases between them. The CDR3 length is 13 residues. Germline V gives CDR1 SSHAT, CDR2 FNYEAQ (reference sequence). Primers included in the PCR were 60 Vbeta and 13 Jbeta primers. Assay: immunoSEQ multiplex PCR; the TCRdb copy retains only in-frame clones and omits some. This sample has some 67,000 clones, with 78% found just once. The V gene is TRBV7-7, the J gene TRBJ1-5; D not certain. This TCR was sampled from a man aged 40-49 years in good health and CMV-seronegative. The sample was PBMCs. Written as DNA, the CDR3 is TGTGCCAGCAGCTTAAGCTTAGATCAGCCCCAGCATTTT. Protein sequence: CASSLSLDQPQHF.